This paragraph covers one T cell receptor beta chain sequence. The antigen remains undetermined. This sample is part of a study of cytomegalovirus exposure and HLA in healthy donors. Study-wide background: Earlier, fewer than 130 million unique TCR beta sequences were recovered from about 200 million T cells by an analysis.

Findings and caveats of the study: Some TCR beta chains (164 of them) were listed as cytomegalovirus-associated. A classifier reportedly called cytomegalovirus status with high sensitivity and specificity.

60 Vbeta and 13 Jbeta primers were used in PCR. Original analysis: In a later analysis, 75 million to 85 million unique TCR beta chains included roughly 11 million shared by two or more donors. The assay was immunoSEQ multiplex PCR, and TCRdb's table has in-frame clones only and misses some. V and J calls and clone size follow that table, whereas D and trimming were derived from the DNA. The table lists about 190,000 clones, 81% of them singletons. This CDR3 is 15 amino acids long. Trimming removed 3 bases at V and 0 bases at J, with 8 bases between. CDR1 is SGHTA and CDR2 is FQGTGA in the germline V gene.

Sequenced material: PBMCs. The TCR sequence derives from a man aged 50 to 59 in good health and CMV-seronegative. The chain uses TRBV7-3 and TRBJ2-2; the D gene is possibly TRBD2 (5 bases). CDR3 DNA sequence: TGTGCCAGCAGCTTGTCTAGCTCGAACACCGGGGAGCTGTTTTTT. Translating gives CASSLSSSNTGELFF.